What follows are 27 T cell receptor beta chains derived from one specimen sequenced in a study of T-cell reconstitution after alpha-beta-depleted transplantation in children. During its preparation, the TCRbeta library received unique molecular identifiers. In TCRdb, the PCR reads were re-called with MiXCR into one record per CDR3 protein. Among approximately 590,000 distinct CDR3 sequences listed, about 11% were seen once. Sequencing was performed on PBMCs from the stem cell graft donor, taken from the stem cell graft. The receptors were sampled from a human donor who donated a stem cell graft to a child with acute myeloid leukemia.

This rearrangement joins TRBV20-1 to TRBJ1-1; the D is unclear. The germline V gene has CDR1 DFQATT and CDR2 SNEGSKA (reference sequence). V was shortened by 5 bases and J by 2 bases, with 18 bases between the two germline ends. The CDR3 runs to 15 residues. The DNA for the CDR3 is TGCAGTGCTCGCTATACTTTCATCGCAAACACTGAAGCTTTCTTT. This translates into CSARYTFIANTEAFF.

Ten or more counts support this clonotype. The rearrangement uses TRBV5-1 and TRBJ2-5; possible D gene TRBD1, 5 bases. This CDR3 region has 14 residues. The V and J ends lost 4 bases and 2 bases respectively, with 12 bases between them. CDR1 SGHRS and CDR2 YFSETQ come from the germline V gene. CDR3 in amino acids: CASSPQVIQETQYF. CDR3 bases: TGCGCCAGCAGCCCACAGGTGATACAAGAGACCCAGTACTTC.

As to this clonotype: A much bigger clone sits one base away, suggesting this may be a read error. This sequence joins TRBV7-2 and TRBJ2-7; D is undetermined. Germline CDR1 is SGHTA and CDR2 is FQGNSA. The CDR3 runs to 15 residues. CDR3 amino acids: CASSSVSGSSYVQYF. The CDR3 nucleotides are TGTGCCAGCAGCTCGGTCTCTGGGTCCTCCTACGTGCAGTACTTC.

The CDR3 bases are TGTGCCAGCAGCACTCGTGATAGCGTTAGCTCCTACAATGAGCAGTTCTTC. Residues: CASSTRDSVSSYNEQFF. The gene calls are TRBV4-2 and TRBJ2-1; a weak D match, TRBD2 (5 bases). The germline V gene encodes CDR1 LGHNA and CDR2 YNFKEQ. The CDR3 is made up of 17 amino acids. Trimming left V 5 bases short and J 0 bases short, with 17 bases between.

The chain couples TRBV7-2 to TRBJ2-7; 7 bases are shared with TRBD2. This CDR3 spans 17 amino acids. The germline V gene encodes CDR1 SGHTA and CDR2 FQGNSA. J lost 0 bases, V lost 1 base, and 9 bases had no gene match. The CDR3 loop reads CASSLGLMGGSSYEQYF. Written as DNA, the CDR3 is TGTGCCAGCAGCTTAGGACTTATGGGCGGGAGCTCCTACGAGCAGTACTTC.

This clonotype occurred a few times. The genes are TRBV3-1 and TRBJ2-7, with 9 bases fitting TRBD1. Germline V gene sequence: CDR1 LGHDT, CDR2 YNNKEL (reference sequence). V lost 9 bases and J lost 3; bases outside the gene matches: 6. This CDR3 contains 13 residues. As DNA, the CDR3 is TGTGCCAGTGGGCGGGACAGGGTCTACGAGCAGTACTTC. Translating gives CASGRDRVYEQYF.

This clonotype was counted ten times or more. The V gene is TRBV6-1, the J gene TRBJ1-1; TRBD1 agrees at 11 bases. The CDR3 has 15 residues. Germline V gives CDR1 MNHNS, CDR2 SASEGT. V shed 4 bases and J 0 bases; nucleotides not matched to a gene: 1. CDR3 DNA: TGTGCCAGCAGTGGGGACAGGGGGATGAACACTGAAGCTTTCTTT. This codes for CASSGDRGMNTEAFF.

Many counts were recorded for this clonotype. The chain joins TRBV5-5 to TRBJ2-1; tentative D call: TRBD2 (5 bases). Germline V CDR1 and CDR2: SGHKS, YYEKEE (reference sequence). V was shortened by 1 base and J by 5 bases, with 7 bases between the two germline ends. This CDR3 has 13 residues. The CDR3 DNA reads as TGTGCCAGCAGCTTGATGGGAGACAATGAGCAGTTCTTC. Translating it yields CASSLMGDNEQFF.

V and J are TRBV7-2 and TRBJ2-1; D gene ambiguous. Trimming removed 8 bases from V and 12 bases from J, with 17 bases in between. CDR1 is SGHTA, CDR2 FQGNSA, per germline. This CDR3 is built from 12 residues. The CDR3 is CASASDVGGQFF. The CDR3 DNA reads as TGTGCCAGCGCCTCAGACGTGGGTGGGCAGTTCTTC.

Written as DNA, the CDR3 is TGTGCCAGCGGAACAGGCCATGGCTACACCTTC. Residues: CASGTGHGYTF. The chain employs TRBV6-5 and TRBJ1-2, with a weak D call TRBD1 (5 bases). The CDR3 runs 11 residues. V was cut by 8 bases and J by 6 bases, with 10 bases left in between. Germline-derived CDR1 and CDR2 are MNHEY and SVGAGI.

The J gene is TRBJ2-3, the V gene TRBV12-3 or TRBV12-4; 7 bases line up with TRBD2. The junction had 7 bases not matched to a gene; V was cut back by 4 bases and J by 6 bases. CDR3 length equals 14 residues. CDR3 sequence: CASSSGGSGDTQYF. CDR3 sequence (DNA): TGTGCCAGCAGTTCCGGCGGGAGTGGGGATACGCAGTATTTT.

The J gene is TRBJ2-1, the V gene TRBV6-5; 15 bases are shared with TRBD2. The V gene's germline CDR1 is MNHEY and CDR2 SVGAGI. The CDR3 has 16 amino acids. V lost 4 bases and J lost 8; bases outside the gene matches: 6. CDR3 in DNA: TGTGCCAGCAGTTTCGGACTAGCGGGAGGGGATGATGAGCAGTTCTTC. Its translation: CASSFGLAGGDDEQFF.

The chain is built from TRBV6-5 and TRBJ2-5; D possibly corresponds to TRBD2 (6 bases). CDR1 MNHEY and CDR2 SVGAGI come from the germline V gene. The CDR3 is made up of 18 amino acids. Deletions cut 4 bases from V and 5 bases from J, with 26 bases between. The CDR3: CASSSTLGTHLKGETQYF. The CDR3 nucleotides are TGTGCCAGCAGTTCCACTTTAGGGACTCACTTAAAGGGGGAGACCCAGTACTTC.

This clonotype was counted only a few times. CDR3 coding DNA: TGTGCCAGCAGTTGGAGTAGCAATCAGCCCCAGCATTTT. This encodes CASSWSSNQPQHF. The chain carries TRBV6-5 and TRBJ1-5; D not certain. This CDR3 is built from 13 residues. The V gene lost 4 bases and the J gene lost 0 bases, with 4 bases spanning the gap. Germline loops: CDR1 MNHEY, CDR2 SVGAGI.

In its sample, this clonotype was seen many times. This sequence joins TRBV25-1 and TRBJ1-6, with 8 bases fitting TRBD1. Germline CDR1 reads MGHDK; CDR2 reads SYGVNS. V shed 6 bases, J shed 8 bases, and the junction held 15 bases outside the gene matches. The CDR3 spans 17 residues. The CDR3 nucleotides read TGTGCCAGCAGCGGAACCCAATCCGGGACAGGATATTCACCCCTCCACTTT. It specifies CASSGTQSGTGYSPLHF.

This clonotype turned up a few times. The rearrangement uses TRBV20-1 and TRBJ2-7; D is possibly TRBD1 (6 bases). V lost 4 bases and J 3 bases, leaving 10 bases between the germline ends. Germline values: CDR1 DFQATT, CDR2 SNEGSKA (reference sequence). The CDR3 totals 12 residues. This CDR3 is CSANPDSYEQYF. The CDR3 nucleotides are TGCAGTGCTAACCCGGACAGCTACGAGCAGTACTTC.

This chain connects TRBV29-1 to TRBJ1-2; D perhaps matches TRBD1 (5 bases). CDR1 SQVTM and CDR2 ANQGSEA come from the germline V gene. The CDR3 is 13 residues long. V lost 7 bases, J lost 3 bases, and 15 bases lay in between. This CDR3 reads CSALRDRDYGYTF. The CDR3 DNA reads as TGCAGCGCCCTCCGGGACCGAGACTATGGCTACACCTTC.

This clonotype was counted only a few times. The genes are TRBV5-1 and TRBJ2-3; D remains unclear. The ends were cut back, 0 bases at V and 1 base at J, with 18 bases in the middle. Germline V gives CDR1 SGHRS, CDR2 YFSETQ. There are 18 residues in the CDR3. In DNA form, the CDR3 reads TGCGCCAGCAGCTTGGTACCTCGCTCGGGCGGAGGCACAGATACGCAGTATTTT. Translated: CASSLVPRSGGGTDTQYF.

This clonotype has more than one count but fewer than ten. The rearrangement uses TRBV6-5 and TRBJ1-2, with D possibly TRBD1 on 6 matching bases. CDR1 and CDR2 (germline): MNHEY, SVGAGI. The CDR3 contains 13 residues. Trimming took off 6 bases at V and 7 bases at J, with 15 bases between the two ends. CDR3 loop: CASSPTGHPGYTF. As DNA, the CDR3 is TGTGCCAGCAGCCCCACAGGGCATCCTGGCTACACCTTC.

This clonotype was counted ten times or more. The J gene is TRBJ2-1, the V gene TRBV18; TRBD2 might be the D (6 bases). Germline-derived CDR1 and CDR2 are KGHSH and LQKENI. The CDR3 runs to 15 residues. Deletions cut 6 bases from V and 9 bases from J, with 21 bases between. In DNA form, the CDR3 reads TGTGCCAGCTCCCTATTTCGGAGGGAGGACGGTGAGCAGTTCTTC. This sequence encodes CASSLFRREDGEQFF. The full variable domain, with the rest looked up from reference TRBV18 and TRBJ2-1, is NAGVMQNPRHLVRRRGQEARLRCSPMKGHSHVYWYRQLPEEGLKFMVYLQKENIIDESGMPKERFSAEFPKEGPSILRIQQVVRGDSAAYFCASSLFRREDGEQFFGPGTRLTVL.

This clonotype was observed many times. The chain combines TRBV20-1 with TRBJ2-7, with 7 bases fitting TRBD2. The J segment lost 0 bases and the V segment lost 3 bases, leaving 2 bases of the junction unmatched. CDR3 length: 13 residues. The germline V gene has CDR1 DFQATT and CDR2 SNEGSKA (reference sequence). CDR3 amino acids: CSASGRPSYEQYF. For the CDR3, the DNA is TGCAGTGCTAGCGGGAGGCCCTCCTACGAGCAGTACTTC.

The chain employs TRBV20-1 and TRBJ2-1; 12 nucleotides align to TRBD2. J gave up 11 bases and V 3 bases, and 11 bases lay outside the gene matches. The germline CDR1 and CDR2 sequences are DFQATT and SNEGSKA (reference sequence). The CDR3 is 15 amino acids. The CDR3 loop reads CSASTLAGGTTQQFF. The CDR3 bases are TGCAGTGCTAGCACTCTAGCGGGGGGGACTACTCAGCAGTTCTTC.

Many counts were recorded for this clonotype. This chain links TRBV7-9 with TRBJ2-1; 10 positions match TRBD2. Losses at the gene ends were 5 bases for V and 6 bases for J; bases not matched to a gene: 13. The CDR3 extends over 17 amino acids. Germline V CDR1 and CDR2: SEHNR, FQNEAQ (reference sequence). CDR3 nucleotides: TGTGCCAGCAGCCTAGGCCATGGACTAGCGGTGAGCAATGAGCAGTTCTTC. Translating it yields CASSLGHGLAVSNEQFF.

In its sample, this clonotype was seen many times. The CDR3: CSAPPGRGNNEQFF. As DNA, the CDR3 is TGCAGTGCTCCTCCCGGGAGGGGGAACAATGAGCAGTTCTTC. The chain links TRBV20-1 to TRBJ2-1, with TRBD2 identical over 8 bases. This CDR3 has 14 amino acids. The germline CDR1 and CDR2 sequences are DFQATT and SNEGSKA (reference sequence). V lost 5 bases to trimming and J lost 5 bases; unmatched junction nucleotides: 8.

This clonotype showed up just a few times. V usage is TRBV6-5 and J usage is TRBJ2-1, with D tentatively TRBD1 (5 bases). V was clipped by 1 base and J by 7 bases, with 14 bases between them. Germline lookup yields CDR1 MNHEY and CDR2 SVGAGI. There are 15 residues in the CDR3. As DNA, the CDR3 is TGTGCCAGCAGTTACTTCCAGGGTAAGGCAAATGAGCAGTTCTTC. It translates to CASSYFQGKANEQFF.

The V and J genes are TRBV7-9 and TRBJ2-1; D call uncertain. The CDR3 length is 13 residues. V was clipped by 5 bases and J by 9 bases, with 14 bases between them. Germline CDR1 reads SEHNR; CDR2 reads FQNEAQ (reference sequence). CDR3 sequence reads: CASSVVRLGEQFF. As DNA, the CDR3 is TGTGCCAGCAGCGTGGTACGGTTGGGTGAGCAGTTCTTC.

The sample holds a few counts of this clonotype. The chain carries TRBV7-2 and TRBJ2-7, with 9 nucleotides matching TRBD1. CDR3 size: 15 residues. With V trimmed by 3 bases and J by 3 bases, 6 bases remained unmatched. Per germline, CDR1 SGHTA and CDR2 FQGNSA. This CDR3 reads CASSFDRGTLYEQYF. CDR3 coding DNA: TGTGCCAGCAGCTTTGACAGGGGGACCCTCTACGAGCAGTACTTC. The full variable domain, in which reference TRBV7-2 and TRBJ2-7 provide the parts outside the CDR3, is GAGVSQSPSNKVTEKGKDVELRCDPISGHTALYWYRQSLGQGLEFLIYFQGNSAPDKSGLPSDRFSAERTGGSVSTLTIQRTQQEDSAVYLCASSFDRGTLYEQYFGPGTRLTVT.